One and the same sample provided the 14 T cell receptor beta chains below, sequenced in a study of T cells in Graves' hyperthyroidism and ophthalmopathy. TCR beta CDR3 regions were amplified from RNA transcripts. Researchers ran a first-round RT-PCR on the TCR CDR3 using the HTBI primer set. MiXCR, run by TCRdb on the multiplex PCR reads, gives a single entry per CDR3 protein. This table holds roughly 660,000 distinct CDR3 sequences, around 15% found once. Sequencing was done on a sample of blood. These TCRs come from a man aged 50-59 years with Graves' hyperthyroidism.

The sample holds many counts of this clonotype. The chain carries TRBV4-1 and TRBJ1-1; D might be TRBD1 (6 bases). This CDR3 is built from 15 residues. CDR1 and CDR2 (germline): MGHRA, YSYEKL. With 1 base removed from V and 3 bases from J, the gap between germline ends came to 12 bases. CDR3 coding DNA: TGCGCCAGCAGCCAAGTCGAGCCAGGGGACACTGAAGCTTTCTTT. Translation: CASSQVEPGDTEAFF.

This clonotype was seen more than once but under ten times. The chain couples TRBV29-1 to TRBJ2-7; weak D call: TRBD2 (5 bases). This CDR3 contains 12 residues. The ends were cut back, 6 bases at V and 0 bases at J, with 9 bases in the middle. CDR1 is SQVTM, CDR2 ANQGSEA, per germline. This chain's CDR3 is CSVTRDSYEQYF. The CDR3 region has the DNA TGCAGCGTCACCCGGGACTCCTACGAGCAGTACTTC.

A few counts support this clonotype. This sequence joins TRBV20-1 and TRBJ2-7; D is ambiguous. There are 11 residues in the CDR3. Per germline, CDR1 DFQATT and CDR2 SNEGSKA (reference sequence). Deletions cut 5 bases from V and 4 bases from J, with 9 bases between. CDR3 sequence (DNA): TGCAGTGCTCTCATAAAGTACGAGCAGTACTTC. Its translation is CSALIKYEQYF.

The gene calls are TRBV27 and TRBJ1-5; D unclear. The CDR3 loop spans 12 amino acids. V gave up 3 bases and J gave up 6 bases, with 6 bases separating them. Per the germline V gene, CDR1 is MNHEY and CDR2 is SMNVEV (reference sequence). The CDR3 DNA sequence: TGTGCCAGCAGTTTGATCGGTCAGCCCCAGCATTTT. It is translated as CASSLIGQPQHF.

Notes on this clonotype: A read error may account for a junction end that differs from germline. This chain joins TRBV12-3 or TRBV12-4 and TRBJ2-1; D ambiguous. The CDR3 loop spans 10 amino acids. The CDR3 bases are TGTGCCAGCAGTTTCCCCCCGGAGATCTTC. Translation: CASSFPPEIF.

The count of this clonotype is one. The rearrangement links TRBV13 to TRBJ1-6; 7 nucleotides match TRBD1. Germline-derived CDR1 and CDR2 are PRHDT and FYEKMQ (reference sequence). J gave up 9 bases and V 6 bases, and 8 bases lay outside the gene matches. The CDR3 has 14 amino acids. The chain's CDR3 is CASSPTYRGSPLHF. CDR3 in DNA: TGTGCCAGCAGTCCTACTTACAGGGGTTCACCCCTCCACTTT.

The chain couples TRBV13 to TRBJ1-1; possible D gene TRBD1, 6 bases. Germline V gene lookup returns CDR1 PRHDT and CDR2 FYEKMQ (reference sequence). V lost 0 bases and J lost 8, with 13 bases in between. This CDR3 contains 14 residues. The CDR3 coding sequence is TGTGCCAGCAGCTTAGGCAAAGGGGGACTAGAAGCTTTCTTT. Its translation is CASSLGKGGLEAFF. The full variable domain, completed using reference TRBV13 and TRBJ1-1, is AAGVIQSPRHLIKEKRETATLKCYPIPRHDTVYWYQQGPGQDPQFLISFYEKMQSDKGSIPDRFSAQQFSDYHSELNMSSLELGDSALYFCASSLGKGGLEAFFGQGTRLTVV.

The V gene is TRBV10-3, the J gene TRBJ2-7, with 12 bases identical to TRBD1. After removal of 4 bases from V and 5 bases from J, the junction contained 6 bases not matched to a gene. The CDR3 has 15 residues. Germline V CDR1 and CDR2: ENHRY, SYGVKD. CDR3: CAISARGTGGDEQYF. CDR3 nucleotide sequence: TGTGCCATCAGTGCTCGTGGGACAGGGGGCGACGAGCAGTACTTC.

There are a few counts of this clonotype. This chain uses TRBV6-2 or TRBV6-3 with TRBJ2-1; perhaps TRBD1 as D (6 bases). The CDR3 totals 15 residues. Trimming removed 4 bases at V and 2 bases at J, with 12 bases between. Germline V CDR1 and CDR2: MNHEY, SVGEGT. This CDR3 reads CASSWLDRTYNEQFF. The CDR3 coding sequence is TGTGCCAGCAGTTGGTTAGACAGGACCTACAATGAGCAGTTCTTC.

This clonotype was observed a few times. The chain uses TRBV6-2 or TRBV6-3 and TRBJ2-1; weak D call: TRBD2 (5 bases). The V and J ends lost 0 bases and 10 bases respectively, with 13 bases between them. Per the germline V gene, CDR1 is MNHEY and CDR2 is SVGEGT. The CDR3 totals 14 residues. CDR3 protein: CASSYSGAVGEQFF. The CDR3, as DNA: TGTGCCAGCAGTTACTCGGGAGCGGTGGGAGAGCAGTTCTTC.

V usage is TRBV6-1 and J usage is TRBJ1-3; 7 bases fit TRBD1. V gave up 2 bases and J gave up 2 bases; unmatched junction bases: 6. CDR1 is MNHNS, CDR2 SASEGT, per germline. This CDR3 spans 16 amino acids. This chain's CDR3 is CASSERQGETGNTIYF. The DNA of the CDR3 is TGTGCCAGCAGTGAAAGGCAGGGGGAGACTGGAAACACCATATATTTT.

The chain has TRBV7-9 and TRBJ2-7; 11 positions agree with TRBD1. CDR3 length: 15 residues. The V gene end was trimmed by 4 bases and the J gene end by 4 bases; junction bases not matched to a gene: 6. Germline lookup yields CDR1 SEHNR and CDR2 FQNEAQ (reference sequence). As DNA, the CDR3 is TGTGCCAGCAGCTCAGGGACAGGGGGAGGATACGAGCAGTACTTC. Translated, it gives CASSSGTGGGYEQYF.

The genes are TRBV6-1 and TRBJ2-3, with D possibly TRBD2 on 6 matching bases. The V and J ends lost 8 bases and 3 bases respectively, with 6 bases between them. The germline V gene has CDR1 MNHNS and CDR2 SASEGT. The CDR3 consists of 11 residues. CDR3 coding DNA: TGTGCCAGCGCGGGGACAGATACGCAGTATTTT. The encoded protein is CASAGTDTQYF.

The sample holds many counts of this clonotype. DNA for the CDR3: TGTGCCAGCAGTTTATTACAGGGAGTAGATTCACCCCTCCACTTT. Residues: CASSLLQGVDSPLHF. The rearrangement links TRBV28 to TRBJ1-6, with a weak D call TRBD1 (6 bases). The V and J ends lost 1 base and 8 bases respectively, with 12 bases between them. In germline, CDR1 is MDHEN, CDR2 SYDVKM. The CDR3 is 15 residues long.